These 19 T cell receptor beta chains originate from one sample sequenced in a study of blood T cell repertoires in COVID-19. Profiled with immunoSEQ multiplex PCR; TCRdb holds only in-frame clones, not every one. The sample lists 250,000 to 300,000 clones, approximately 86% occurring once. Material for sequencing was peripheral blood. The source of these receptors is a man aged 25-40 years with active or convalescent COVID-19.

V is TRBV14 and J is TRBJ2-1, with 9 bases that match TRBD2. CDR3 length: 15 residues. Per the germline V gene, CDR1 is SGHDN and CDR2 is FVKESK. V was clipped by 1 base and J by 2 bases; unmatched bases: 0. In DNA form, the CDR3 reads TGTGCCAGCAGCCAAGTAGCGGGGGCCTACAATGAGCAGTTCTTC. Translated: CASSQVAGAYNEQFF. The full variable domain, in which reference TRBV14 and TRBJ2-1 provide the parts outside the CDR3, is EAGVTQFPSHSVIEKGQTVTLRCDPISGHDNLYWYRRVMGKEIKFLLHFVKESKQDESGMPNNRFLAERTGGTYSTLKVQPAELEDSGVYFCASSQVAGAYNEQFFGPGTRLTVL.

The chain carries TRBV19 and TRBJ2-3; TRBD2 is a possible D gene (7 bases). In germline, CDR1 is LNHDA, CDR2 SQIVND (reference sequence). The CDR3 covers 15 residues. V was trimmed by 7 bases and J by 2 bases, leaving 16 bases between them. CDR3 residues: CASKRGGAFTDTQYF. DNA for the CDR3: TGTGCCAGTAAGAGGGGGGGGGCGTTCACAGATACGCAGTATTTT. Full variable domain (missing parts from reference TRBV19 and TRBJ2-3): DGGITQSPKYLFRKEGQNVTLSCEQNLNHDAMYWYRQDPGQGLRLIYYSQIVNDFQKGDIAEGYSVSREKKESFPLTVTSAQKNPTAFYLCASKRGGAFTDTQYFGPGTRLTVL.

The genes are TRBV6-5 and TRBJ2-7, with D uncertain. The V gene's germline CDR1 is MNHEY and CDR2 SVGAGI. This CDR3 is built from 16 residues. The germline V and J ends were trimmed by 1 base and 3 bases, with 16 bases remaining between them. The CDR3 nucleotides read TGTGCCAGCAGTTACTTGCCAGTCCCTCTCCACTACGAGCAGTACTTC. Translation: CASSYLPVPLHYEQYF.

This chain joins TRBV18 and TRBJ1-1; the D gene is possibly TRBD1 (5 bases). V was pared by 0 bases and J by 4 bases, with 12 bases between. This CDR3 contains 15 residues. CDR1 is KGHSH, CDR2 LQKENI, per germline. CDR3 DNA: TGTGCCAGCTCACCACCGGTAGGGAGGGGCACTGAAGCTTTCTTT. It specifies CASSPPVGRGTEAFF.

V and J are TRBV27 and TRBJ2-2, with TRBD2 matching 14 bases. V was clipped by 5 bases and J by 1 base; unmatched bases: 3. There are 17 residues in the CDR3. Germline CDR1 MNHEY, CDR2 SMNVEV (reference sequence). The CDR3 region is CASSRTSGGQNTGELFF. CDR3 in DNA: TGTGCCAGCAGTAGGACTAGCGGGGGGCAGAACACCGGGGAGCTGTTTTTT.

V usage is TRBV18 and J usage is TRBJ2-3; D is uncertain. Per germline, CDR1 KGHSH and CDR2 LQKENI. CDR3 length equals 12 residues. Trimming took 3 bases from V and 4 from J, leaving 5 bases between them. The DNA of the CDR3 is TGTGCCAGCTCACCCTCGGCAGATACGCAGTATTTT. This gives the protein CASSPSADTQYF.

The chain employs TRBV19 and TRBJ1-2; possible D gene TRBD1, 5 bases. V was pared by 6 bases and J by 1 base, with 12 bases between. This CDR3 spans 14 amino acids. Germline V CDR1 and CDR2: LNHDA, SQIVND (reference sequence). CDR3 protein: CASSIPTVNYGYTF. CDR3 bases: TGTGCCAGTAGCATACCGACAGTTAACTATGGCTACACCTTC.

The chain combines TRBV11-3 with TRBJ2-6; possibly TRBD1 for D (5 bases). Per the germline V gene, CDR1 is SGHNT and CDR2 is YENEEA. The CDR3 is 16 amino acids. Trimming shortened V by 5 bases and J by 1 base, and 12 bases separated the two germline ends. The CDR3 bases are TGTGCCAGCAGCAAAGACAGTGGGTCTGGGGCCAACGTCCTGACTTTC. Protein product: CASSKDSGSGANVLTF.

This rearrangement joins TRBV19 to TRBJ1-1, with a tentative D call TRBD1 (5 bases). The germline V gene has CDR1 LNHDA and CDR2 SQIVND (reference sequence). This CDR3 is built from 14 residues. V was pared by 6 bases and J by 3 bases, with 14 bases between. CDR3 in DNA: TGTGCCAGTAGCACTTTGACGGGGGACACTGAAGCTTTCTTT. Its translation is CASSTLTGDTEAFF.

The rearrangement joins TRBV10-3 to TRBJ2-3, with 9 positions matching TRBD2. The J segment lost 4 bases and the V segment lost 4 bases, leaving 9 bases of the junction unmatched. The CDR3 totals 16 residues. Germline V CDR1 and CDR2: ENHRY, SYGVKD. The CDR3 bases are TGTGCCATCAGTGCAAGCAGGGGACTAGCTGCAGATACGCAGTATTTT. Its protein is CAISASRGLAADTQYF.

V usage is TRBV5-1 and J usage is TRBJ1-1; 8 positions match TRBD1. Germline V gene data show CDR1 as SGHRS and CDR2 as YFSETQ. The CDR3 has 15 residues. J lost 0 bases, V lost 4 bases, and 5 bases had no gene match. The CDR3, as DNA: TGCGCCAGCAGCACAACGGGACAGGTGAACACTGAAGCTTTCTTT. It yields the protein CASSTTGQVNTEAFF.

The chain has TRBV3-1 (or the pseudogene TRBV3-2) and TRBJ1-1, with TRBD1 identical over 7 bases. Per the germline V gene, CDR1 is LGHDT and CDR2 is YNNKEL (reference sequence). The length of the CDR3 is 16 residues. J gave up 2 bases and V 1 base, and 7 bases lay outside the gene matches. The CDR3 DNA sequence: TGTGCCAGCAGCCAAGGGCGGGACAGCGTAAACACTGAAGCTTTCTTT. It codes for CASSQGRDSVNTEAFF.

This rearrangement joins TRBV6-1 to TRBJ2-7, with D hard to call. V lost 2 bases to trimming and J lost 0 bases, with 8 bases between them. Germline values: CDR1 MNHNS, CDR2 SASEGT. The CDR3 spans 14 residues. The CDR3 DNA sequence: TGTGCCAGCAGTGAATTGAACAGCTCCTACGAGCAGTACTTC. Its protein product is CASSELNSSYEQYF.

The chain carries TRBV6-2 or TRBV6-3 and TRBJ2-7; 9 bases agree with TRBD1. This CDR3 contains 15 residues. The germline gives CDR1 MNHEY, CDR2 SVGEGT. The ends lost 5 bases at V and 9 bases at J; junction bases unmatched: 14. The DNA for the CDR3 is TGTGCCAGCAGTCGAGGAAACGACAGGGGGGATTTGCAGTACTTC. It encodes CASSRGNDRGDLQYF.

The chain uses TRBV7-8 and TRBJ1-4; weak D call: TRBD1 (6 bases). The CDR3 is 15 residues long. Per germline, CDR1 SGHVS and CDR2 FQNEAQ. V was shortened by 4 bases and J by 6 bases, with 15 bases between the two germline ends. CDR3 nucleotide sequence: TGTGCCAGCAGCTGGACAGCCGCGGGGGATGAAAAACTGTTTTTT. Translation: CASSWTAAGDEKLFF.

V gene TRBV30 combines with J gene TRBJ1-3; D is possibly TRBD1 (6 bases). The ends were cut back, 2 bases at V and 4 bases at J, with 15 bases in the middle. Germline V lookup: CDR1 GTSNPN, CDR2 SVGIG (reference sequence). The CDR3 covers 15 residues. In DNA, the CDR3 is TGTGCCTGGAGTCGCCGTCAGGGGCCCGGAAACACCATATATTTT. Translation gives CAWSRRQGPGNTIYF.

In its sample, this clone was seen once. This chain connects TRBV6-2 or TRBV6-3 to TRBJ1-5; D remains ambiguous. The CDR3 sequence is 14 residues long. Germline V gene data show CDR1 as MNHEY and CDR2 as SVGEGT. V was pared by 2 bases and J by 2 bases, with 7 bases between. The CDR3 is CASSYRQGNQPQHF. The CDR3, as DNA: TGTGCCAGCAGTTACCGGCAGGGCAATCAGCCCCAGCATTTT.

The chain joins TRBV25-1 to TRBJ1-2; a possible D gene is TRBD1 (6 bases). Germline V gene sequence: CDR1 MGHDK, CDR2 SYGVNS. The CDR3 sequence is 15 residues long. Trimming removed 1 base at V and 7 bases at J, with 16 bases between. CDR3 nucleotide sequence: TGTGCCAGCAGTGAATTGGGAACAGGGAAGAGTGGCTACACCTTC. Protein: CASSELGTGKSGYTF.

On this clone itself: The junction departs from the called germline gene at one end, perhaps through a read error. The chain carries TRBV6-1 and TRBJ1-1; 7 nucleotides agree with TRBD1. The CDR3 length is 13 residues. Germline V gene sequence: CDR1 MNHNS, CDR2 SASEGT. In nucleotides, the CDR3 is TGTGCCAGCAGTGATGACAGGGACGCTGAAGCCTTCTTT. Its translation: CASSDDRDAEAFF.